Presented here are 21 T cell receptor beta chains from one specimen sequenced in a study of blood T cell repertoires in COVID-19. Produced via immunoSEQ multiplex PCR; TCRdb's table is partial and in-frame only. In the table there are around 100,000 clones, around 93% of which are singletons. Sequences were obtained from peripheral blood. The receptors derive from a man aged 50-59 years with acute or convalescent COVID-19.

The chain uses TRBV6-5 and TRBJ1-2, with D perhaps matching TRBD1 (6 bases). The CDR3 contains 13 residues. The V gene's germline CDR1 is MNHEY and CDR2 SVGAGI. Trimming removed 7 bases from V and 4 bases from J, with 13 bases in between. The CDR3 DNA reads TGTGCCAGCACCAGGACAGTCGCCTATGGCTACACCTTC. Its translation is CASTRTVAYGYTF.

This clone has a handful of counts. The CDR3 loop reads CASSRAGNSNQPQHF. CDR3 sequence (DNA): TGTGCCAGCTCACGGGCAGGGAATAGCAATCAGCCCCAGCATTTT. V is TRBV18 and J is TRBJ1-5; maybe TRBD1 (5 bases). Trimming removed 4 bases at V and 0 bases at J, with 10 bases between. The V gene's germline CDR1 is KGHSH and CDR2 LQKENI. This CDR3 spans 15 amino acids.

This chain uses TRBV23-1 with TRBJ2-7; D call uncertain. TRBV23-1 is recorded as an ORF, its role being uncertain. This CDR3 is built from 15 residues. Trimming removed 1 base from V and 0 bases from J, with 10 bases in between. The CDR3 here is CASSQFTSSSYEQYF. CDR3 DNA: TGCGCCAGCAGTCAATTTACTTCGAGCTCCTACGAGCAGTACTTC.

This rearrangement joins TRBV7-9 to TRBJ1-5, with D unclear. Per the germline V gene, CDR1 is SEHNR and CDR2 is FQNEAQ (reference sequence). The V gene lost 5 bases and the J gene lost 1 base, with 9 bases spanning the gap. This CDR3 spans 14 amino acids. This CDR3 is CASSADTSNQPQHF. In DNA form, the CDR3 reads TGTGCCAGCAGCGCAGACACCAGCAATCAGCCCCAGCATTTT.

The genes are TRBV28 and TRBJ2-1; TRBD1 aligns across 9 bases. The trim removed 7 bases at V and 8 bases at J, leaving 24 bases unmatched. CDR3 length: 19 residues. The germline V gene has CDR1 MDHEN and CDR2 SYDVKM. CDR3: CASISGTGRFGIEYDEQFF. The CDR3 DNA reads TGTGCCAGCATCTCCGGGACAGGGAGATTCGGGATAGAGTATGATGAGCAGTTCTTC. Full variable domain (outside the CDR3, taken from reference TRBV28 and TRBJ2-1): DVKVTQSSRYLVKRTGEKVFLECVQDMDHENMFWYRQDPGLGLRLIYFSYDVKMKEKGDIPEGYSVSREKKERFSLILESASTNQTSMYLCASISGTGRFGIEYDEQFFGPGTRLTVL.

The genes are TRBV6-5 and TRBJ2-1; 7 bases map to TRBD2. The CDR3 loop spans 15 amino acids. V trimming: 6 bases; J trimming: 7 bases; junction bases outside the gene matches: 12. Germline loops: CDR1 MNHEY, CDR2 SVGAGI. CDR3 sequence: CASRTRREDSNEQFF. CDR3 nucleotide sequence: TGTGCCAGCAGAACCCGTCGGGAGGATTCTAATGAGCAGTTCTTC.

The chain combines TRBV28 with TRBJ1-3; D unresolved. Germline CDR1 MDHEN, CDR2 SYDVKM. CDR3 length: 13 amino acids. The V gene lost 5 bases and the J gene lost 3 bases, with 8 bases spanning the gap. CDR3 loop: CASSPYSGNTIYF. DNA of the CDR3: TGTGCCAGCAGTCCGTACAGTGGAAACACCATATATTTT.

CDR3: CASSYAQGSYEQYF. CDR3 DNA: TGCGCCAGCAGTTACGCCCAGGGGTCCTACGAGCAGTACTTC. The chain has TRBV5-1 and TRBJ2-7, with D possibly TRBD1 on 6 matching bases. Deletions cut 5 bases from V and 1 base from J, with 13 bases between. The CDR3 length is 14 residues. Germline CDR1 and CDR2: SGHRS and YFSETQ.

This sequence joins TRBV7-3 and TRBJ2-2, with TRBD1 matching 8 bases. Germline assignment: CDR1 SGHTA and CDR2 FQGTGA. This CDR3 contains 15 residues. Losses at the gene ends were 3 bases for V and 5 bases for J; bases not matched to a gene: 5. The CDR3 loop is CASSLWTGRTGELFF. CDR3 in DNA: TGTGCCAGCAGCTTGTGGACAGGGAGGACCGGGGAGCTGTTTTTT.

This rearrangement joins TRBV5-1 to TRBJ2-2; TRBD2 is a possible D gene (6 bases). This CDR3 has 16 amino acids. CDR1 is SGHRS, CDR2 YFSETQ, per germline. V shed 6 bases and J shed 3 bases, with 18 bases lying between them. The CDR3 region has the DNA TGCGCCAGCACAGAGTTGGGGGGAAGTGACACCGGGGAGCTGTTTTTT. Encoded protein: CASTELGGSDTGELFF. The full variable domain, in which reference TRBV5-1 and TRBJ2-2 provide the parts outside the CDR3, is KAGVTQTPRYLIKTRGQQVTLSCSPISGHRSVSWYQQTPGQGLQFLFEYFSETQRNKGNFPGRFSGRQFSNSRSEMNVSTLELGDSALYLCASTELGGSDTGELFFGEGSRLTVL.

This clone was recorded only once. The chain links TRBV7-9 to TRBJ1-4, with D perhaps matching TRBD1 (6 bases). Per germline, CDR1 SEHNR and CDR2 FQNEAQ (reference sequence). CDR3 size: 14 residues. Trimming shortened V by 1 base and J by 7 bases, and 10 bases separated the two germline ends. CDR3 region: CASSLDREGEKLFF. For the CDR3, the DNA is TGTGCCAGCAGCTTAGACAGGGAAGGTGAAAAACTGTTTTTT.

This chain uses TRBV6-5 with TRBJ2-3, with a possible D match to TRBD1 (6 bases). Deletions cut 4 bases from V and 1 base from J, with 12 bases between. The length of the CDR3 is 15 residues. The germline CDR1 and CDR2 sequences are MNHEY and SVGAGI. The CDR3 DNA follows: TGTGCCAGCAGTTCGGGGACATATGGCACAGATACGCAGTATTTT. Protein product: CASSSGTYGTDTQYF.

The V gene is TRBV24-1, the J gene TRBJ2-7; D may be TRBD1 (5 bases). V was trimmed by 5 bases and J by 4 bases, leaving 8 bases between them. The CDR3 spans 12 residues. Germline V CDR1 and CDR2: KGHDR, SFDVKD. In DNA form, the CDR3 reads TGTGCCACCAGTGCCACAGGTTACGAGCAGTACTTC. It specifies CATSATGYEQYF.

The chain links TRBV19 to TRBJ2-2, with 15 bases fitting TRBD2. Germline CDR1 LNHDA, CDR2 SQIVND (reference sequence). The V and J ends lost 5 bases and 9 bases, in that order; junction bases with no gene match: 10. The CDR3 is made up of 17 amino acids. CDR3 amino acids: CASSPGLAGGHERELFF. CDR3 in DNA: TGTGCCAGTAGTCCCGGACTAGCGGGGGGGCACGAAAGGGAGCTGTTTTTT.

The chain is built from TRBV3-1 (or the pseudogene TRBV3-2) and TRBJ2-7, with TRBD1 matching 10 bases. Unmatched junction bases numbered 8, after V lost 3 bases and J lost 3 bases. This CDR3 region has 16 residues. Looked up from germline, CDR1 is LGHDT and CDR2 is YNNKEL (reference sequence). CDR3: CASSHQMGDRGYEQYF. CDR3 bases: TGTGCCAGCAGCCACCAGATGGGGGACAGGGGCTACGAGCAGTACTTC.

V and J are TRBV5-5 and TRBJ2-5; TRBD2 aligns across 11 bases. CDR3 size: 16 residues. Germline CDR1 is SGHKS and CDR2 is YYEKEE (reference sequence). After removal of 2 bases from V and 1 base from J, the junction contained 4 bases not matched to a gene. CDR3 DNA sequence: TGTGCCAGCAGCTTCCCTAGCGGGGGGCCCCAAGAGACCCAGTACTTC. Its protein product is CASSFPSGGPQETQYF.

In DNA, the CDR3 is TGTGCCAGCAGCCAACAGTCCGGACATCCGAACACCGGGGAGCTGTTTTTT. Protein: CASSQQSGHPNTGELFF. The rearrangement joins TRBV6-2 or TRBV6-3 to TRBJ2-2; a possible D gene is TRBD1 (5 bases). Germline V CDR1 and CDR2: MNHEY, SVGEGT. The CDR3 covers 17 residues. V lost 6 bases and J lost 0, with 17 bases in between.

CDR3 amino acids: CATSQGDPSYEQYF. The CDR3 DNA follows: TGTGCCACCAGCCAGGGGGACCCTTCCTACGAGCAGTACTTC. The gene calls are TRBV15 and TRBJ2-7; 7 bases agree with TRBD1. The V gene end was trimmed by 5 bases and the J gene end by 1 base; junction bases not matched to a gene: 5. This CDR3 is built from 14 residues. The germline V gene encodes CDR1 LNHNV and CDR2 YYDKDF (reference sequence).

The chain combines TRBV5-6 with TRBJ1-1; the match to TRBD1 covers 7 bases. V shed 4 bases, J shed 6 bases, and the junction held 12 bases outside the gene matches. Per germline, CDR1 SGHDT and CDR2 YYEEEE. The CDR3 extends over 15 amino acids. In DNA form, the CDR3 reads TGTGCCAGCAGCCCCTGGGGGACAGAGAAAGCTGAAGCTTTCTTT. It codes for CASSPWGTEKAEAFF. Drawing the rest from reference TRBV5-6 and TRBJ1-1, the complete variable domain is DAGVTQSPTHLIKTRGQQVTLRCSPKSGHDTVSWYQQALGQGPQFIFQYYEEEERQRGNFPDRFSGHQFPNYSSELNVNALLLGDSALYLCASSPWGTEKAEAFFGQGTRLTVV.

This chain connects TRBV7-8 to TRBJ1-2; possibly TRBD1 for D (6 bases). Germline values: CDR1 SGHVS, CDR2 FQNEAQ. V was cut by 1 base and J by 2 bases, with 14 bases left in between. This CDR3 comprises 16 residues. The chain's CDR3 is CASSLDLAGGNYGYTF. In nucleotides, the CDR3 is TGTGCCAGCAGCTTAGACCTTGCGGGGGGCAACTATGGCTACACCTTC.

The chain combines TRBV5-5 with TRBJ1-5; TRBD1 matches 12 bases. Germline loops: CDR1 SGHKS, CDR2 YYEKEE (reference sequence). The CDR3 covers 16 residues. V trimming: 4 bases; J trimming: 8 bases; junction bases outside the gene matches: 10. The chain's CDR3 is CASSQGDRGPTEPQHF. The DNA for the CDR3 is TGTGCCAGCAGCCAAGGGGACAGGGGGCCGACGGAGCCCCAGCATTTT.